This T cell receptor beta chain was retrieved from a study of blood T cell repertoires in COVID-19. Overall study context: The samples span acute and convalescent COVID-19 from the United States, Italy and Spain.

V lost 1 base, J lost 8 bases, and 5 bases stayed unmatched. The CDR3 length is 16 residues. CDR1 SGHKS and CDR2 YYEKEE come from the germline V gene (reference sequence). Per the authors' pipeline: Scientists estimated how many nucleated cells there were by amplifying reference gene primers. Using immunoSEQ multiplex PCR, the repertoire was profiled, and TCRdb retains in-frame clones only, with some absent. Clone size and the V and J calls come from that table; the DNA yielded D and trimming. The sample carries some 31,000 clones, 90% to 95% recorded once. The sequencing sample was made of peripheral blood. The source is a human donor in a cohort sampled during active COVID-19. The rearrangement joins TRBV5-5 to TRBJ2-1; 14 bases are a match to TRBD2. The CDR3 bases are TGTGCCAGCAGCTTGCCGGGACTAGCGGGAGACCATGAGCAGTTCTTC. It encodes CASSLPGLAGDHEQFF.